This TCR beta chain was retrieved from a study of T cell repertoires in cytomegalovirus infection. Study-wide results and caveats: Ex vivo responses were dominated by HLA-C-restricted CMV-specific TCR beta clonotypes. Of the TCR beta families, the public ones yielded a cumulative frequency that identified carriers of CMV plus the relevant HLA.

This clonotype has just a few counts. What it binds is not known. CDR1 and CDR2 from the germline V gene are MNHGY and SAAAGT. The V gene lost 0 bases and the J gene lost 2 bases, with 8 bases spanning the gap. The CDR3 covers 14 residues. TCRdb itself ran the reads through MiXCR, one entry per CDR3 protein. The sample records fewer than 700,000 distinct CDR3 sequences, 24% being singletons. Sequencing was performed on CD8+ T cells from PBMCs. This sequence was found in a human donor in good health (CMV status not recorded). Some clones in this sample may be carry-over from other donors' samples. The chain employs TRBV6-8 and TRBJ2-7; D ambiguous. The DNA for the CDR3 is TGTGCCAGCAGTTACTCGCACAGTACCTACGAGCAGTACTTC. Residues: CASSYSHSTYEQYF.